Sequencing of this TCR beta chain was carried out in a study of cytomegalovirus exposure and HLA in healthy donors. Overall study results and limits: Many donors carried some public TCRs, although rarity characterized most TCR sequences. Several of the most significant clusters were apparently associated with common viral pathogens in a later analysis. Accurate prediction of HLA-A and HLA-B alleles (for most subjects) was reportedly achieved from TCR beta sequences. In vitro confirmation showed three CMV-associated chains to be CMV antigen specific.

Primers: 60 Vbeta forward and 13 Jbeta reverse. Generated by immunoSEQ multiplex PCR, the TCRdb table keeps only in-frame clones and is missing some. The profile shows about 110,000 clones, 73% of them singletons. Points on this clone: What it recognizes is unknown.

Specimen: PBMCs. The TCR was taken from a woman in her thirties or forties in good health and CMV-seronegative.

The CDR3 protein is CASRAGSVPDTQYF. The DNA of the CDR3 is TGTGCCAGCAGGGCGGGTTCCGTCCCAGATACGCAGTATTTT. The chain has TRBV6-1 and TRBJ2-3, with a tentative D call TRBD2 (5 bases). V shed 6 bases and J shed 4 bases, with 14 bases lying between them. CDR1 MNHNS and CDR2 SASEGT come from the germline V gene. The CDR3 is 14 amino acids.